This T cell receptor (beta chain) was profiled in a study of shared clonotypes between healthy human individuals. General study results and limits: Memory subsets had estimated richness that was generally smaller than that of naive subsets. The study found about 5% of naive CD4 clonotypes shared across several donors.

The CDR3 consists of 14 residues. Trimming took 6 bases from V and 6 from J; bases not matched to a gene: 7. The V gene's germline CDR1 is MNHEY and CDR2 SMNVEV (reference sequence). TCRdb's table, derived via immunoSEQ multiplex PCR, lists solely in-frame clones and lacks some. The profile shows some 630,000 clones, approximately 75% of them singletons. Remarks on this clone: What it binds is not known.

Input material: memory CD4+ T cells sorted from blood. Subset here: CD45RA-negative fraction. This receptor was taken from a woman aged 25 to 45 in good health. The chain has TRBV27 and TRBJ2-2; 7 nucleotides line up with TRBD1. CDR3 sequence (DNA): TGTGCCAGCAGACAGGGGAATGGGGCCGGGGAGCTGTTTTTT. As protein: CASRQGNGAGELFF.